One and the same sample provided the 25 T cell receptor beta chains below, sequenced in a study of T cells in Graves' hyperthyroidism and ophthalmopathy. Amplified TCR beta CDR3 regions came from RNA transcripts. Initially, a first-round RT-PCR of the TCR CDR3 employed the HTBI primer set. TCRdb fed the multiplex PCR reads into MiXCR, producing one record per CDR3 protein. Of about 560,000 distinct CDR3 sequences in the sample, about a sixth were seen once. Source material: blood. These receptors all stem from a young woman with Graves' hyperthyroidism.

This clonotype was recorded many times. This chain uses TRBV2 with TRBJ1-2, with 12 bases fitting TRBD1. CDR1 and CDR2 from the germline V gene are SNHLY and FYNNEI. The V segment lost 7 bases and the J segment 8 bases; nucleotides outside the gene matches: 11. This CDR3 spans 15 amino acids. CDR3 coding DNA: TGTGCCAGCACCCATTTCCGGGACAGGGGGCGAGGCTACACCTTC. It codes for CASTHFRDRGRGYTF.

In its sample, this clonotype was seen many times. The chain carries TRBV6-6 and TRBJ1-1; D remains ambiguous. V gave up 0 bases and J gave up 0 bases, with 8 bases separating them. The CDR3 sequence is 15 residues long. Per the germline V gene, CDR1 is MNHNY and CDR2 is SVGAGI (reference sequence). CDR3 DNA sequence: TGTGCCAGCAGTTACTCGGGGTCCTTGAACACTGAAGCTTTCTTT. Protein product: CASSYSGSLNTEAFF.

The rearrangement uses TRBV7-2 and TRBJ2-5, with 12 bases aligning to TRBD2. Germline V gene data show CDR1 as SGHTA and CDR2 as FQGNSA. This CDR3 has 17 residues. Trimming at V came to 1 base and at J to 5 bases, leaving 8 bases not matched to a gene. This CDR3 is CASSLVDTSGGPETQYF. DNA for the CDR3: TGTGCCAGCAGCTTAGTTGATACTAGCGGGGGGCCGGAGACCCAGTACTTC. Supplemented by reference TRBV7-2 and TRBJ2-5, the full variable domain reads GAGVSQSPSNKVTEKGKDVELRCDPISGHTALYWYRQSLGQGLEFLIYFQGNSAPDKSGLPSDRFSAERTGGSVSTLTIQRTQQEDSAVYLCASSLVDTSGGPETQYFGPGTRLLVL.

Of note for this clonotype: This could be a read error, since a much larger clone is one nucleotide away. This chain uses TRBV7-8 with TRBJ2-5; 11 bases align to TRBD2. The CDR3 has 16 amino acids. V trimming: 0 bases; J trimming: 7 bases; junction bases outside the gene matches: 7. CDR1 and CDR2 from the germline V gene are SGHVS and FQNEAQ. The DNA of the CDR3 is TGTGCCAGCAGCTTAGCGCTAGCGGGAGGATCGGGGACCCAGTACTTC. The encoded protein is CASSLALAGGSGTQYF. The full variable domain, rest sourced from reference TRBV7-8 and TRBJ2-5, is GAGVSQSPRYKVAKRGQDVALRCDPISGHVSLFWYQQALGQGPEFLTYFQNEAQLDKSGLPSDRFFAERPEGSVSTLKIQRTQQEDSAVYLCASSLALAGGSGTQYFGPGTRLLVL.

The chain couples TRBV28 to TRBJ2-5; 9 nucleotides line up with TRBD1. The CDR3 consists of 15 residues. Germline V gives CDR1 MDHEN, CDR2 SYDVKM. The V segment lost 2 bases and the J segment 5 bases; nucleotides outside the gene matches: 6. CDR3 sequence: CASSLNRGQGETQYF. CDR3 nucleotides: TGTGCCAGCAGTTTAAACAGGGGGCAGGGGGAGACCCAGTACTTC.

This clonotype was seen repeatedly, ten times or more. The gene calls are TRBV12-3 or TRBV12-4 and TRBJ1-6; D unclear. This CDR3 has 14 residues. Between the trimmed V and J ends, which lost 2 bases and 7 bases, there was a span of 9 bases. CDR3 in amino acids: CASSLPGQNSPLHF. The CDR3 nucleotides read TGTGCCAGCAGTTTACCTGGGCAGAATTCACCCCTCCACTTT.

This clonotype showed up many times. The chain recombines TRBV20-1 with TRBJ2-5; D possibly corresponds to TRBD2 (5 bases). V was trimmed by 0 bases and J by 6 bases, leaving 23 bases between them. In germline, CDR1 is DFQATT, CDR2 SNEGSKA (reference sequence). The CDR3 length is 17 residues. CDR3 DNA sequence: TGCAGTGCTAGAGAGTATACTAGGGCAGGACCTCCCCAGACCCAGTACTTC. Protein: CSAREYTRAGPPQTQYF.

This clonotype was recorded a few times. V usage is TRBV5-1 and J usage is TRBJ2-7, with TRBD1 matching over 11 bases. The CDR3 covers 16 residues. The germline gives CDR1 SGHRS, CDR2 YFSETQ. V gave up 4 bases and J gave up 6 bases; unmatched junction bases: 12. This CDR3 reads CASSARTGGLSREQYF. Written as DNA, the CDR3 is TGCGCCAGCAGCGCACGGACAGGGGGCTTGTCTCGCGAGCAGTACTTC.

In this sample, this clonotype turned up many times. The gene calls are TRBV7-2 and TRBJ1-5; tentative D call: TRBD1 (5 bases). CDR1 SGHTA and CDR2 FQGNSA come from the germline V gene. V gave up 5 bases and J gave up 10 bases, with 15 bases separating them. This CDR3 is 13 amino acids long. The CDR3 region has the DNA TGTGCCAGCAGCAGAGAACAGGCCTCCCCCCAGCATTTT. Protein product: CASSREQASPQHF.

The chain carries TRBV5-8 and TRBJ2-1; D not resolved. Germline-derived CDR1 and CDR2 are SGHTS and YDEGEE. The CDR3 has 13 amino acids. Trimming shortened V by 1 base and J by 6 bases, and 8 bases separated the two germline ends. CDR3 sequence (DNA): TGTGCCAGCAGCTTGTTTATTGGCAATGAGCAGTTCTTC. Translating gives CASSLFIGNEQFF. The variable domain in full, completed from reference TRBV5-8 and TRBJ2-1, reads EAGVTQSPTHLIKTRGQQATLRCSPISGHTSVYWYQQALGLGLQFLLWYDEGEERNRGNFPPRFSGRQFPNYSSELNVNALELEDSALYLCASSLFIGNEQFFGPGTRLTVL.

The genes are TRBV2 and TRBJ1-1; D not resolved. V lost 8 bases to trimming and J lost 9 bases, with 13 bases between them. Germline V CDR1 and CDR2: SNHLY, FYNNEI. The CDR3 is 11 amino acids. This CDR3 reads CASGPEIKAFF. The CDR3 DNA is TGTGCCAGCGGGCCGGAGATTAAAGCTTTCTTT.

V and J are TRBV6-2 or TRBV6-3 and TRBJ2-7, with a possible D match to TRBD1 (6 bases). In germline, CDR1 is MNHEY, CDR2 SVGEGT. There are 14 residues in the CDR3. Trimming left V 2 bases short and J 4 bases short, with 12 bases between. CDR3 sequence: CASSYKFDRYEQYF. Here the CDR3 DNA reads TGTGCCAGCAGTTACAAGTTCGACAGGTACGAGCAGTACTTC.

This clonotype was seen many times. The rearrangement uses TRBV5-5 and TRBJ1-5; D is undetermined. This CDR3 contains 14 residues. Trimming took 8 bases from V and 1 from J, leaving 13 bases between them. The germline V gene encodes CDR1 SGHKS and CDR2 YYEKEE (reference sequence). CDR3 nucleotides: TGTGCCAGTAGCGAGGGTTCGAGCAATCAGCCCCAGCATTTT. It yields the protein CASSEGSSNQPQHF.

This clonotype occurred many times. This chain joins TRBV6-2 or TRBV6-3 and TRBJ2-2, with TRBD1 identical over 7 bases. J lost 8 bases, V lost 4 bases, and 7 bases had no gene match. Germline CDR1 reads MNHEY; CDR2 reads SVGEGT. The CDR3 is 14 residues long. The CDR3 protein is CASSFYRGSGELFF. The CDR3 DNA sequence: TGTGCCAGCAGTTTTTACAGGGGATCGGGGGAGCTGTTTTTT.

The chain carries TRBV7-2 and TRBJ2-3; 7 positions agree with TRBD2. The CDR3 contains 16 residues. Per germline, CDR1 SGHTA and CDR2 FQGNSA. J lost 2 bases, V lost 5 bases, and 10 bases had no gene match. The CDR3 coding sequence is TGTGCCAGCAGCGACTTGGGGGGGATACACACAGATACGCAGTATTTT. This translates into CASSDLGGIHTDTQYF.

This clonotype appeared many times. The V call is TRBV20-1, the J call TRBJ2-1, with TRBD2 matching 11 bases. Germline assignment: CDR1 DFQATT and CDR2 SNEGSKA (reference sequence). The CDR3 runs 14 residues. V dropped 4 bases and J dropped 8; count of bases not matched to a gene: 7. The CDR3 here is CSAIGLAGGDEQFF. The CDR3 coding sequence is TGCAGTGCTATCGGACTAGCGGGCGGCGATGAGCAGTTCTTC.

The chain uses TRBV4-1 and TRBJ2-5, with a tentative D call TRBD1 (5 bases). Trimming stripped 1 base from V and 5 bases from J, with 20 bases between. The germline gives CDR1 MGHRA, CDR2 YSYEKL. The CDR3 spans 17 residues. The CDR3 DNA is TGCGCCAGCAGCCAAGGATTTGTGACAGACCCTGGGGAGACCCAGTACTTC. The encoded protein is CASSQGFVTDPGETQYF.

There are many counts of this clonotype. The CDR3 protein is CSVGAPYEQYF. As DNA, the CDR3 is TGCAGCGTTGGGGCACCCTACGAGCAGTACTTC. V usage is TRBV29-1 and J usage is TRBJ2-7; unclear D gene. CDR3 length equals 11 residues. From germline, CDR1 is SQVTM and CDR2 ANQGSEA. Trimming left V 4 bases short and J 2 bases short, with 6 bases between.

The gene calls are TRBV19 and TRBJ1-2; D may be TRBD1 (5 bases). V shed 5 bases and J shed 0 bases, with 16 bases lying between them. The CDR3 is made up of 16 amino acids. Germline V gives CDR1 LNHDA, CDR2 SQIVND (reference sequence). The CDR3 DNA sequence: TGTGCCAGTAGTTTTTTTGGGGCGGTGACTAACTATGGCTACACCTTC. This codes for CASSFFGAVTNYGYTF.

The table lists this clonotype with a few counts. The chain has TRBV5-8 and TRBJ2-3, with D tentatively TRBD1 (6 bases). The V and J ends lost 5 bases and 4 bases respectively, with 14 bases between them. The CDR3 sequence is 14 residues long. Per the germline V gene, CDR1 is SGHTS and CDR2 is YDEGEE. The CDR3 reads CASRTRQGPDTQYF. The CDR3, as DNA: TGTGCCAGCAGGACTCGCCAGGGGCCAGATACGCAGTATTTT.

The chain uses TRBV7-2 and TRBJ2-3; TRBD2 aligns across 13 bases. The V gene end was trimmed by 0 bases and the J gene end by 5 bases; junction bases not matched to a gene: 5. CDR1 is SGHTA and CDR2 is FQGNSA in the germline V gene. This CDR3 contains 17 residues. For the CDR3, the DNA is TGTGCCAGCAGCTTAGCACTAGCGGGGGGGCTCGGAGATACGCAGTATTTT. Translation gives CASSLALAGGLGDTQYF. The whole variable domain, remainder taken from reference TRBV7-2 and TRBJ2-3, is GAGVSQSPSNKVTEKGKDVELRCDPISGHTALYWYRQSLGQGLEFLIYFQGNSAPDKSGLPSDRFSAERTGGSVSTLTIQRTQQEDSAVYLCASSLALAGGLGDTQYFGPGTRLTVL.

The gene calls are TRBV14 and TRBJ2-1, with D possibly being TRBD2 (7 bases). From germline, CDR1 is SGHDN and CDR2 FVKESK. Trimming removed 0 bases from V and 5 bases from J, with 11 bases in between. The CDR3 covers 15 residues. The CDR3 DNA reads as TGTGCCAGCAGCCAAGAAGGGGGAGGGGACAATGAGCAGTTCTTC. Translation: CASSQEGGGDNEQFF.

This clonotype came up many times. The CDR3 DNA follows: TGTGCCAGCAGTCGACTAGCGGGTTATTACAATGAGCAGTTCTTC. Translating it yields CASSRLAGYYNEQFF. The rearrangement uses TRBV11-2 and TRBJ2-1; 10 positions agree with TRBD2. This CDR3 spans 15 amino acids. Germline loops: CDR1 SGHAT, CDR2 FQNNGV. Losses at the gene ends were 6 bases for V and 4 bases for J; bases not matched to a gene: 6.

At least ten counts were recorded for this clonotype. CDR3 bases: TGTGCCAGCGGGCTAGCGGGAGGGCCGCTCGAGCAGTTCTTC. Amino acids: CASGLAGGPLEQFF. V and J are TRBV2 and TRBJ2-1; 12 bases agree with TRBD2. Trimming at V came to 8 bases and at J to 10 bases, leaving 9 bases not matched to a gene. The CDR3 runs 14 residues. Germline lookup yields CDR1 SNHLY and CDR2 FYNNEI.

Details on this clonotype: A read error may explain this, as a much larger clone is one base away. V is TRBV10-2 and J is TRBJ2-3; 10 nucleotides align to TRBD2. Germline V gene lookup returns CDR1 WSHSY and CDR2 SAAADI. The CDR3 sequence is 17 residues long. CDR3 DNA: TGCGCCAGCAGACCCCCTACTAGCGGGGTGAGCACAGATACGCGGTATTTT. Encoded protein: CASRPPTSGVSTDTRYF.